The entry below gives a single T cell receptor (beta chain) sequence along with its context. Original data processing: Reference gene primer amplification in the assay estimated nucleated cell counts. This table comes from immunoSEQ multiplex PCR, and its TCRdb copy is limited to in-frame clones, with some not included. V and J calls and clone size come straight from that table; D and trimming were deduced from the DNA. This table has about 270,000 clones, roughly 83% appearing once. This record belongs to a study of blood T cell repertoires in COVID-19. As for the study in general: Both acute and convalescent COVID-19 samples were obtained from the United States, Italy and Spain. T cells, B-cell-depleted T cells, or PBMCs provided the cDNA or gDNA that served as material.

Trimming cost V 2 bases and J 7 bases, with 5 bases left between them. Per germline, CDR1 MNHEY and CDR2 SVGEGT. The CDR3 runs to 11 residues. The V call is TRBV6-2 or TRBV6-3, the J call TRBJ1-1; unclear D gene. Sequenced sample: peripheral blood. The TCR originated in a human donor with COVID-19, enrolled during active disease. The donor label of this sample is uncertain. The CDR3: CASSYPGEAFF. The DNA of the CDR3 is TGTGCCAGCAGTTACCCCGGTGAAGCTTTCTTT.